Listed here are 8 T cell receptor beta chains from one sample, sequenced in a study of a mutant IDH1 vaccine in newly diagnosed glioma. TCRdb keeps only in-frame clones here, not all; method: immunoSEQ multiplex PCR. The table records roughly 34,000 clones, around 81% of them present only once. The antigens these receptors bind are not known. Indicated time point: week 47, end of study. A 20-mer mutant IDH1 peptide at 300 ug was injected subcutaneously with topical imiquimod. The sample in question was PBMCs, obtained from a glioma patient whose treatment included an IDH1 peptide vaccine. The receptors originated from a man aged 25-45 years with glioma.

The rearrangement uses TRBV2 and TRBJ1-1; 9 bases match TRBD1. CDR3 length: 15 residues. CDR1 is SNHLY and CDR2 is FYNNEI in the germline V gene. Germline trimming cut 7 bases from V and 0 bases from J; bases unmatched to any gene: 6. CDR3 nucleotides: TGTGCCAGCACTTTAGACAGGGGGATGAACACTGAAGCTTTCTTT. This encodes CASTLDRGMNTEAFF.

In this sample, this clone turned up once. The chain joins TRBV18 to TRBJ2-7; no definite D call. CDR1 and CDR2 (germline): KGHSH, LQKENI. V was trimmed by 1 base and J by 0 bases, leaving 16 bases between them. CDR3 length: 17 residues. CDR3 DNA: TGTGCCAGCTCACCACTAAGTGACGTCTTAAGCTCCTACGAGCAGTACTTC. Encoded protein: CASSPLSDVLSSYEQYF.

The V gene is TRBV5-1, the J gene TRBJ1-1; TRBD1 aligns across 7 bases. The CDR3 runs to 16 residues. V shed 3 bases, J shed 0 bases, and the junction held 8 bases outside the gene matches. Germline V CDR1 and CDR2: SGHRS, YFSETQ. CDR3 residues: CASSWGTASVNTEAFF. The CDR3 coding sequence is TGCGCCAGCAGCTGGGGGACAGCCTCTGTGAACACTGAAGCTTTCTTT.

The chain uses TRBV27 and TRBJ1-2; TRBD1 might be the D (6 bases). This CDR3 spans 14 amino acids. V was cut by 0 bases and J by 5 bases, with 10 bases left in between. CDR1 is MNHEY, CDR2 SMNVEV, per germline (reference sequence). This CDR3 is CASSLSHTGYGYTF. CDR3 in DNA: TGTGCCAGCAGTTTATCCCATACAGGGTATGGCTACACCTTC.

The V call is TRBV30, the J call TRBJ2-2; TRBD1 aligns across 8 bases. The germline gives CDR1 GTSNPN, CDR2 SVGIG (reference sequence). The CDR3 has 15 amino acids. Trimming cost V 0 bases and J 7 bases; bases outside gene matches: 7. The CDR3: CAWSVPTGAGGELFF. DNA for the CDR3: TGTGCCTGGAGTGTACCGACAGGGGCTGGCGGGGAGCTGTTTTTT.

This clone was seen once. Here the CDR3 DNA reads TGTGCCAGTACACAGGGACCCGGGGAGCTGTTTTTT. As protein: CASTQGPGELFF. This chain connects TRBV19 to TRBJ2-2; possibly TRBD1 for D (6 bases). This CDR3 has 12 amino acids. V was clipped by 7 bases and J by 6 bases, with 9 bases between them. Germline V gene lookup returns CDR1 LNHDA and CDR2 SQIVND (reference sequence).

This clone appeared a single time. The chain carries TRBV5-1 and TRBJ2-2; 9 positions match TRBD1. V was pared by 2 bases and J by 4 bases, with 3 bases of the junction left unmatched. CDR1 and CDR2 from the germline V gene are SGHRS and YFSETQ. The CDR3 has 15 residues. CDR3 sequence reads: CASSFRDRATGELFF. The CDR3 region has the DNA TGCGCCAGCAGCTTCCGGGACAGGGCCACCGGGGAGCTGTTTTTT. Based on the CDR3 plus reference TRBV5-1 and TRBJ2-2, the full variable domain is KAGVTQTPRYLIKTRGQQVTLSCSPISGHRSVSWYQQTPGQGLQFLFEYFSETQRNKGNFPGRFSGRQFSNSRSEMNVSTLELGDSALYLCASSFRDRATGELFFGEGSRLTVL.

This chain links TRBV9 with TRBJ2-1; 8 nucleotides align to TRBD2. V gave up 3 bases and J gave up 8 bases; unmatched junction bases: 10. The CDR3 sequence is 15 residues long. Germline-derived CDR1 and CDR2 are SGDLS and YYNGEE. The CDR3 bases are TGTGCCAGCAGCGGAGTGGGCGGGGGGTTGGATGAGCAGTTCTTC. Translating gives CASSGVGGGLDEQFF.